These 5 T cell receptor beta chains share one sample of origin, sequenced in a study of molecular identifiers for immune sequencing clone quantification. TCRdb used MiXCR to reprocess the PCR reads, holding one entry per CDR3 protein. Of about 640,000 distinct CDR3 sequences listed, just under 20% are singletons. Source material: naive CD8+ T cells from blood, with Jurkat cell RNA spiked in. Noted subset: FACS-sorted CD8+CD4-CCR7+CD45RA+ naive T cells. These receptors all stem from a human donor in good health. Some libraries in this study had Jurkat cell RNA spiked in.

This clonotype was observed many times. The V gene is TRBV13, the J gene TRBJ2-5; 7 nucleotides match TRBD2. The V gene's germline CDR1 is PRHDT and CDR2 FYEKMQ (reference sequence). The CDR3 contains 13 residues. J lost 3 bases, V lost 5 bases, and 3 bases had no gene match. CDR3 sequence (DNA): TGTGCCAGCAGCCTTCTAGCGGAAGAGACCCAGTACTTC. Amino acid sequence: CASSLLAEETQYF.

This clonotype was seen repeatedly, ten times or more. This chain links TRBV28 with TRBJ2-3, with TRBD2 matching 9 bases. V gave up 2 bases and J gave up 5 bases; unmatched junction bases: 5. The length of the CDR3 is 15 residues. From germline, CDR1 is MDHEN and CDR2 SYDVKM. CDR3 region: CASSLGAGGLDTQYF. Written as DNA, the CDR3 is TGTGCCAGCAGTTTAGGAGCGGGAGGATTAGATACGCAGTATTTT. Together with reference TRBV28 and TRBJ2-3, the CDR3 gives the full variable domain: DVKVTQSSRYLVKRTGEKVFLECVQDMDHENMFWYRQDPGLGLRLIYFSYDVKMKEKGDIPEGYSVSREKKERFSLILESASTNQTSMYLCASSLGAGGLDTQYFGPGTRLTVL.

This clonotype has only a few counts. The chain carries TRBV7-8 and TRBJ2-4; D is possibly TRBD2 (7 bases). Germline V lookup: CDR1 SGHVS, CDR2 FQNEAQ. V lost 1 base and J 2 bases, leaving 15 bases between the germline ends. The CDR3 runs 17 residues. CDR3 nucleotide sequence: TGTGCCAGCAGCTTAGACGGGCGGGGGCGATCCAAAAACATTCAGTACTTC. Its translation: CASSLDGRGRSKNIQYF.

This clonotype was recorded a few times. The junction departs from germline at one end; a sequencing error may be responsible. The chain uses TRBV7-6 and TRBJ1-4, with D maybe TRBD1 (6 bases). This CDR3 contains 16 residues. Germline loops: CDR1 SGHVS, CDR2 FNYEAQ. The CDR3 protein is CAGSLLVGQGNEKLFF. CDR3 nucleotides: TGTGCCGGCAGCTTATTAGTTGGGCAGGGGAATGAAAAACTGTTTTTT.

V and J are TRBV4-1 and TRBJ2-3; the D gene is possibly TRBD2 (5 bases). The CDR3 has 15 amino acids. V lost 3 bases to trimming and J lost 3 bases, with 13 bases between them. In germline, CDR1 is MGHRA, CDR2 YSYEKL. This CDR3 is CASSQVGGFTDTQYF. In DNA form, the CDR3 reads TGCGCCAGCAGCCAGGTTGGCGGGTTTACAGATACGCAGTATTTT.